This T cell receptor beta chain was sequenced during a study of blood T cell repertoires in COVID-19. Study-wide context: Whether acute or convalescent, the COVID-19 samples came from the United States, Italy and Spain. T cells, B-cell-depleted T cells, or PBMCs supplied cDNA or gDNA.

As processed by the authors: Quantification of nucleated cells was approximated via reference gene primer amplification. Method: immunoSEQ multiplex PCR; TCRdb's copy keeps in-frame clones and lacks some. The D gene and trimming were derived from the DNA, and the V and J assignments and clone size from that table. The sample records about 140,000 clones, more than 60% being singletons. The J segment lost 10 bases and the V segment lost 3 bases, leaving 4 bases of the junction unmatched. This CDR3 spans 14 amino acids. Looked up from germline, CDR1 is LGHDT and CDR2 is YNNKEL (reference sequence). In its sample, this clone was seen a few times.

The source of this sequence is an elderly man with acute or convalescent COVID-19. The sample consisted of peripheral blood. The chain recombines TRBV3-1 (or the pseudogene TRBV3-2) with TRBJ1-6, with 9 nucleotides matching TRBD1. The CDR3, as DNA: TGTGCCAGCAGCCAGTGGGACAGGGACTCACCCCTCCACTTT. This translates into CASSQWDRDSPLHF.